Sequencing of this T cell receptor (beta chain) was carried out in a study of control samples from healthy donors and cancer patients. The table came from immunoSEQ multiplex PCR; TCRdb's copy has only in-frame clones and leaves some out. The table records 85,000 to 95,000 clones, more than 75% of them present only once. The CDR3 totals 16 residues. V lost 4 bases, J lost 7 bases, and 9 bases stayed unmatched. Germline CDR1 reads ENHRY; CDR2 reads SYGVKD. This TCR came from a woman aged 60-70 years in good health. V is TRBV10-3 and J is TRBJ2-2, with 10 bases lining up with TRBD1. Sequenced sample: blood. The DNA of the CDR3 is TGTGCCATCAGTGGACCGACAGGGGGCATTGTCGGGGAGCTGTTTTTT. This encodes CAISGPTGGIVGELFF.